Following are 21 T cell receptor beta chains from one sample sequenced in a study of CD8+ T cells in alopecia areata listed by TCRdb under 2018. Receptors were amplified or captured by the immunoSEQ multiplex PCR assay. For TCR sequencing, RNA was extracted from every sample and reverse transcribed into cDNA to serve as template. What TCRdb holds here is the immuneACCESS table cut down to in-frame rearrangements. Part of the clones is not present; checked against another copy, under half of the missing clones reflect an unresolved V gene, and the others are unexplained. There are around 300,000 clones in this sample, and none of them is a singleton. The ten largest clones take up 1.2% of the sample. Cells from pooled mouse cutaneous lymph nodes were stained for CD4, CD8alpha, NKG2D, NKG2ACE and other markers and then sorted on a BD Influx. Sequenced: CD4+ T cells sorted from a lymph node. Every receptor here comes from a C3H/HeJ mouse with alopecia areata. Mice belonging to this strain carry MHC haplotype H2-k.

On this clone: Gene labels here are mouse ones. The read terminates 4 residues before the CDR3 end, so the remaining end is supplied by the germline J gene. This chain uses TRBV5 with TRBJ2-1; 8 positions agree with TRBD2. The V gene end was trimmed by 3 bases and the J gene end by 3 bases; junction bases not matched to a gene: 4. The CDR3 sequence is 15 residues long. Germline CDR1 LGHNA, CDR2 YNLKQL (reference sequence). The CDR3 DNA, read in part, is TGTGCCAGCAGCCAGTGGGGGGGAGGCTATGCT. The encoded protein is CASSQWGGGYA. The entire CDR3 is CASSQWGGGYAEQFF.

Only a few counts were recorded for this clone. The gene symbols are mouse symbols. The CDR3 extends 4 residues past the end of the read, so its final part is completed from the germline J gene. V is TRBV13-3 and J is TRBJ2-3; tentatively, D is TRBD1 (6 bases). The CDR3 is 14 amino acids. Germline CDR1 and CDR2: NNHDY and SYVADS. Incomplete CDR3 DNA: TGTGCCAGCAGTGATGTCCAGGGGAAAGAA. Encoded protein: CASSDVQGKE. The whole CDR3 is CASSDVQGKETLYF.

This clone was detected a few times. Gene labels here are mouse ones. The sequenced part of the CDR3 DNA is TGTGCCAGCGGTGAGGTGGGGGGGCCAGAC. This gives the protein CASGEVGGPD. The whole CDR3 region reads CASGEVGGPDTQYF. The genes are TRBV13-2 and TRBJ2-5; 9 bases fit TRBD2. The read finishes 4 residues shy of the CDR3 end, and the germline J gene is used to complete it. The CDR3 has 14 residues. In germline, CDR1 is NNHNN, CDR2 SYGAGS (reference sequence).

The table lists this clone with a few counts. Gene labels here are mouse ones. Partial CDR3 DNA: TGTGCCAGCAGCCAAGACTGGGGGGTGAAC. Its translation: CASSQDWGVN. In full, the CDR3 reads CASSQDWGVNTLYF. This chain uses TRBV5 with TRBJ2-4, with 8 positions matching TRBD2. Read sequence stops 4 residues before the CDR3 end, and the germline J gene provides the missing end. Germline values: CDR1 LGHNA, CDR2 YNLKQL (reference sequence). The CDR3 runs 14 residues.

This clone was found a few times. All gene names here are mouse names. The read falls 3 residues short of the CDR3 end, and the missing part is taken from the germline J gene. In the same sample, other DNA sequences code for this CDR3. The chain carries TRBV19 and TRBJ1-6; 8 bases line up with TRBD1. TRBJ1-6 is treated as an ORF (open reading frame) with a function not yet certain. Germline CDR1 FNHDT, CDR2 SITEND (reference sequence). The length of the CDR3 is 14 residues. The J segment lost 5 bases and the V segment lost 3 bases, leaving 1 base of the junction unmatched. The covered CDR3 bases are TGTGCCAGCAGTAGACAGGGGAATAATTCGCCC. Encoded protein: CASSRQGNNSP. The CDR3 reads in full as CASSRQGNNSPLYF.

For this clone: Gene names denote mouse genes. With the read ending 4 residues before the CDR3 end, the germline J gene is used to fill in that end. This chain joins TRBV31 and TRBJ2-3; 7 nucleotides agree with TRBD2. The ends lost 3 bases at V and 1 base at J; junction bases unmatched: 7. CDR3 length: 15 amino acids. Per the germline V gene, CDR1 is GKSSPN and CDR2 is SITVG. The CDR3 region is CAWSPLGVGAETLYF. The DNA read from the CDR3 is TGTGCCTGGAGCCCGCTGGGGGTCGGTGCAGAA.

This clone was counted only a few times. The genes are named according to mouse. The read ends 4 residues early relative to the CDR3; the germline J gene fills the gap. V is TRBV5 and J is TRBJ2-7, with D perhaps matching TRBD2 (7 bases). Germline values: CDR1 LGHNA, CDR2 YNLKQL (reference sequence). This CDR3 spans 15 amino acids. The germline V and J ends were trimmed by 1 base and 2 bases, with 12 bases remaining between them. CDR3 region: CASSQGPGGPYEQYF. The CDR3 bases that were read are TGTGCCAGCAGCCAAGGGCCTGGGGGCCCCTAT.

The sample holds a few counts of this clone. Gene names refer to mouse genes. This CDR3 is CASQGDKYSYNSPLYF. The sequenced part of the CDR3 DNA is TGTGCCAGCCAGGGGGACAAATATTCCTATAATTCGCCC. This chain joins TRBV19 and TRBJ1-6; TRBD1 matches at 7 bases. The read stops 3 residues short of the end of the CDR3; the missing end is completed from the germline J gene. TRBJ1-6 is treated as an ORF (open reading frame) with a function not yet certain. CDR1 is FNHDT and CDR2 is SITEND in the germline V gene (reference sequence). V shed 7 bases, J shed 0 bases, and the junction held 7 bases outside the gene matches. This CDR3 is 16 amino acids long.

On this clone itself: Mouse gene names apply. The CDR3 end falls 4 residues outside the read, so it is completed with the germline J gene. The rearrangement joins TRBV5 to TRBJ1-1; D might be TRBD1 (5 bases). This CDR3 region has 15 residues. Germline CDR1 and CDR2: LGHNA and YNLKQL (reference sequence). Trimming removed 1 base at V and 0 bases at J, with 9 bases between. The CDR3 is CASSQGTIANTEVFF. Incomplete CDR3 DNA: TGTGCCAGCAGCCAAGGGACAATTGCAAACACA.

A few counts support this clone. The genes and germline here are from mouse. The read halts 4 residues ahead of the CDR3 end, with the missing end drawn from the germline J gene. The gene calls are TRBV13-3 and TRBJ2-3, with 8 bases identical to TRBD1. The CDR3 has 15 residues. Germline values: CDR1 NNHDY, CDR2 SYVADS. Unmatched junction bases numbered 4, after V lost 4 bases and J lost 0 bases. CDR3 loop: CASSLDRVSAETLYF. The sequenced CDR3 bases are TGTGCCAGCAGTTTGGACAGGGTCAGTGCAGAA.

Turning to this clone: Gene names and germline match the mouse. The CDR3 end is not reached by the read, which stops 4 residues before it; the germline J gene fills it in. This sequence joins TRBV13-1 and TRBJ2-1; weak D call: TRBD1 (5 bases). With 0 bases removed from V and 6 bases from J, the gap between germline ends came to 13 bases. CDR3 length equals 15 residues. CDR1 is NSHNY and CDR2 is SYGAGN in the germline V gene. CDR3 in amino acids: CASSDARGWRAEQFF. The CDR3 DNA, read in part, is TGTGCCAGCAGTGATGCAAGGGGTTGGCGTGCT.

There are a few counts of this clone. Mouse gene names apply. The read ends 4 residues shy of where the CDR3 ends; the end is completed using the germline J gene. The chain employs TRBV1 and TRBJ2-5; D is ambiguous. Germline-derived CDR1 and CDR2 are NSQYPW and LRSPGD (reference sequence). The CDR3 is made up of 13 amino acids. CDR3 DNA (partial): TGCACCTGCAGTGCAGACGACAAAGAC. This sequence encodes CTCSADDKD. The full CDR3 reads CTCSADDKDTQYF.

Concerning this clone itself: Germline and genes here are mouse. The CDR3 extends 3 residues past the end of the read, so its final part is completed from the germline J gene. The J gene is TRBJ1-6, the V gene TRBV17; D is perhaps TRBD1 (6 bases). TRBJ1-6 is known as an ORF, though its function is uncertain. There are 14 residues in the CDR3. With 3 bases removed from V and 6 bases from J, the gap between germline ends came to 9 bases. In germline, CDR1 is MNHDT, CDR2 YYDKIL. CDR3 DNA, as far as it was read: TGTGCTAGCAGTAGTTCCAGGGGTAATTCGCCC. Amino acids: CASSSSRGNSP. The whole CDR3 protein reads CASSSSRGNSPLYF.

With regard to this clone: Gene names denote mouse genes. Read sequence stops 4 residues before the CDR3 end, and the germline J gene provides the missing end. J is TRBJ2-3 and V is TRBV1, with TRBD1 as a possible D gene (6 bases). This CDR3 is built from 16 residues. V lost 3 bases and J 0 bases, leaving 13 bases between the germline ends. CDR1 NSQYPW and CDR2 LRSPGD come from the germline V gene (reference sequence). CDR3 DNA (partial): TGCACCTGCAGTGCCCCCGGGACAATTAGTGCAGAA. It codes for CTCSAPGTISAE. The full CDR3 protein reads CTCSAPGTISAETLYF.

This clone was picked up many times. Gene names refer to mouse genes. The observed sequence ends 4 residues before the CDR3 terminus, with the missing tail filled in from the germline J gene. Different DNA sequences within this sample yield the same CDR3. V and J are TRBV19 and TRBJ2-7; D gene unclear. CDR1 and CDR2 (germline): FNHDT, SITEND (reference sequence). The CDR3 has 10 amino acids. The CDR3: CASSKYEQYF. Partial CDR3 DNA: TGTGCCAGCAGTAAGTAT.

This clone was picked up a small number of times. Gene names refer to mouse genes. CDR3 residues: CASSVRQGAYAEQFF. The sequenced part of the CDR3 DNA is TGTGCCAGCAGTGTCAGACAGGGGGCCTATGCT. The gene calls are TRBV13-1 and TRBJ2-1; 10 bases align to TRBD1. The CDR3 end falls 4 residues outside the read, so it is completed with the germline J gene. Per the germline V gene, CDR1 is NSHNY and CDR2 is SYGAGN. The CDR3 has 15 residues. The ends lost 3 bases at V and 3 bases at J; junction bases unmatched: 3.

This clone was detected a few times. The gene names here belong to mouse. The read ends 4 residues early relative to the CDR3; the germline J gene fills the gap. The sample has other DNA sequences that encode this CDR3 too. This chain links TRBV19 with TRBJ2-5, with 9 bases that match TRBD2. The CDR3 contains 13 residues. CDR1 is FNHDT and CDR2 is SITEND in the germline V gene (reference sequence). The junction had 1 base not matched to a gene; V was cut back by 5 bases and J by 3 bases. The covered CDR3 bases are TGTGCCAGCAGGCTGGGGGGGCAAGAC. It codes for CASRLGGQD. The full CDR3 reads CASRLGGQDTQYF.

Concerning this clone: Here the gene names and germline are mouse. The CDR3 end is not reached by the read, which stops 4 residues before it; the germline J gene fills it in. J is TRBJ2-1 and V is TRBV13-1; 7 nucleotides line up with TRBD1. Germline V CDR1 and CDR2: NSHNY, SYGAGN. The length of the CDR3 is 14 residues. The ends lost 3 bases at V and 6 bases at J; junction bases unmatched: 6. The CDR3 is CASSGQGVVAEQFF. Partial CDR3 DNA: TGTGCCAGCAGTGGCCAGGGGGTTGTTGCT.

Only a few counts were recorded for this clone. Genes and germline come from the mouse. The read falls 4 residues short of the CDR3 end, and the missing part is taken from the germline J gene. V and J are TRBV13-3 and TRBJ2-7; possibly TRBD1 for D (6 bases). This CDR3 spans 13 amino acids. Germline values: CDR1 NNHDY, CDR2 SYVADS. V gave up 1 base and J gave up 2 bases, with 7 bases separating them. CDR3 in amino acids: CASSDWTAYEQYF. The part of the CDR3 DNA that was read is TGTGCCAGCAGTGATTGGACAGCCTAT.

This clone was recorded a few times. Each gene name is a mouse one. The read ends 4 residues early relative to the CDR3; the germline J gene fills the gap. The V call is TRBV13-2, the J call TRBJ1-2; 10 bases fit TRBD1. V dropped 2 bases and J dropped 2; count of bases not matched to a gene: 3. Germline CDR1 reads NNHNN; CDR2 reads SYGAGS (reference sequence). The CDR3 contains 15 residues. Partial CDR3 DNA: TGTGCCAGCGGTGAGACAGGGGGCGGGAACTCC. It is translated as CASGETGGGNS. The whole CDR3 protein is CASGETGGGNSDYTF.

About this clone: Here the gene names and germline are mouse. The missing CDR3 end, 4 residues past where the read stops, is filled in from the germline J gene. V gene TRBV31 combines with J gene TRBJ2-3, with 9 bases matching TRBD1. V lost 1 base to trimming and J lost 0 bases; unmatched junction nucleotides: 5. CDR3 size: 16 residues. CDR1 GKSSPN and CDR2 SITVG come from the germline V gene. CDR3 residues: CAWSPGQGNSAETLYF. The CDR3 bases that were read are TGTGCCTGGAGTCCGGGACAGGGAAATAGTGCAGAA.